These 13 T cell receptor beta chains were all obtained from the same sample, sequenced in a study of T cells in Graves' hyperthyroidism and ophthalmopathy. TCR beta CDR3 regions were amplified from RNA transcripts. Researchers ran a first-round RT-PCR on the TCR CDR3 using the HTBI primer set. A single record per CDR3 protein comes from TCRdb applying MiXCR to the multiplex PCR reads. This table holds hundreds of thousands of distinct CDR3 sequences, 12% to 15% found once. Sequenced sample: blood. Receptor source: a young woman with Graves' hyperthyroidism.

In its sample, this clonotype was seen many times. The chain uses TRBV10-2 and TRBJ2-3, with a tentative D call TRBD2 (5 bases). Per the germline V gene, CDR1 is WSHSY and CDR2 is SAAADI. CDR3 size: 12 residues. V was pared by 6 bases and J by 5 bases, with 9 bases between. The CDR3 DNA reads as TGCGCCAGCAGCGGAGCGGTAGATACGCAGTATTTT. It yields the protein CASSGAVDTQYF.

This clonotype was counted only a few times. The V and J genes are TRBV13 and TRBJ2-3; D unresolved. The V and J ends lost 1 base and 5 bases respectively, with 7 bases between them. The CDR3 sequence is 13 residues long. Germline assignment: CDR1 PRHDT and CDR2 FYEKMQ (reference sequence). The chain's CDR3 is CASSLDSQDTQYF. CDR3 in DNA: TGTGCCAGCAGCTTAGATTCCCAAGATACGCAGTATTTT.

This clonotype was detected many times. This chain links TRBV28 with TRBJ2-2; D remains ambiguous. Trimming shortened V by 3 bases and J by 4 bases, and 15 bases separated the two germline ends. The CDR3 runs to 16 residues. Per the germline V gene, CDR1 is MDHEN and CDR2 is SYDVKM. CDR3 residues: CASSFFGPDPTGELFF. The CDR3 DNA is TGTGCCAGCAGTTTCTTCGGCCCCGATCCCACCGGGGAGCTGTTTTTT.

CDR3 sequence: CASSLFEGESYNEQFF. The CDR3 DNA reads TGTGCCAGCAGCTTATTCGAGGGGGAAAGCTACAATGAGCAGTTCTTC. The gene calls are TRBV7-8 and TRBJ2-1; possibly TRBD1 for D (6 bases). The CDR3 has 16 amino acids. The germline CDR1 and CDR2 sequences are SGHVS and FQNEAQ. Trimming shortened V by 2 bases and J by 3 bases, and 14 bases separated the two germline ends.

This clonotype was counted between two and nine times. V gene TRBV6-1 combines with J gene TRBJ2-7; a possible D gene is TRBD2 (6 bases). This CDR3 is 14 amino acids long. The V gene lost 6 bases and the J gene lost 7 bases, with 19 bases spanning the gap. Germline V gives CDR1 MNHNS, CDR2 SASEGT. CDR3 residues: CASRVGGPSEEQYF. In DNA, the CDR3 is TGTGCCAGCAGGGTGGGAGGCCCATCGGAAGAGCAGTACTTC.

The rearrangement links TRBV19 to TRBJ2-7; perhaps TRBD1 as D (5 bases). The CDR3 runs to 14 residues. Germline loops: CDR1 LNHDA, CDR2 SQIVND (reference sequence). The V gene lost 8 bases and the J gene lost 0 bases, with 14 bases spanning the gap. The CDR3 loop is CASQDSYNSYEQYF. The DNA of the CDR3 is TGTGCCAGTCAAGACAGTTACAACTCCTACGAGCAGTACTTC. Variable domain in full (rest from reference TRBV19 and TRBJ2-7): DGGITQSPKYLFRKEGQNVTLSCEQNLNHDAMYWYRQDPGQGLRLIYYSQIVNDFQKGDIAEGYSVSREKKESFPLTVTSAQKNPTAFYLCASQDSYNSYEQYFGPGTRLTVT.

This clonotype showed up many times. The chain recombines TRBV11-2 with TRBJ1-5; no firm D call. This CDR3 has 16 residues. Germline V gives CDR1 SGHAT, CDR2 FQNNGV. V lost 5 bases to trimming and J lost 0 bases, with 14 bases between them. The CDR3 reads CASSPRTVYSNQPQHF. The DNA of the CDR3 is TGTGCCAGCAGCCCCCGGACGGTCTATAGCAATCAGCCCCAGCATTTT.

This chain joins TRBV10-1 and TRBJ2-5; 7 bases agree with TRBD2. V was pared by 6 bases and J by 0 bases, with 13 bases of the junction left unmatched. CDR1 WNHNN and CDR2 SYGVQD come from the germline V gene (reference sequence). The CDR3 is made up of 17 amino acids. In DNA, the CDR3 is TGCGCCAGCAGCCACCTCCCGGGGGGAGCCGACCAAGAGACCCAGTACTTC. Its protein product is CASSHLPGGADQETQYF.

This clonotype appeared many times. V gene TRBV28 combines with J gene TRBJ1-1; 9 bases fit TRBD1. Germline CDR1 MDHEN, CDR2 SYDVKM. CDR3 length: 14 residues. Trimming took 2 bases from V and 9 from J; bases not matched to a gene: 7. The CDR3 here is CASSLPRDRVKAFF. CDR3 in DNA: TGTGCCAGCAGTTTACCCCGGGACAGGGTAAAAGCTTTCTTT.

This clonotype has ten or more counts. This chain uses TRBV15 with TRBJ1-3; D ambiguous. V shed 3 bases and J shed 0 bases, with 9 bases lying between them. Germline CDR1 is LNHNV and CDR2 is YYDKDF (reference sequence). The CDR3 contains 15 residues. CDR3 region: CATSSGLSSGNTIYF. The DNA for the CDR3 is TGTGCCACCAGCAGCGGACTGTCCTCTGGAAACACCATATATTTT. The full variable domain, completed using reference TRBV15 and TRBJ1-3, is DAMVIQNPRYQVTQFGKPVTLSCSQTLNHNVMYWYQQKSSQAPKLLFHYYDKDFNNEADTPDNFQSRRPNTSFCFLDIRSPGLGDTAMYLCATSSGLSSGNTIYFGEGSWLTVV.

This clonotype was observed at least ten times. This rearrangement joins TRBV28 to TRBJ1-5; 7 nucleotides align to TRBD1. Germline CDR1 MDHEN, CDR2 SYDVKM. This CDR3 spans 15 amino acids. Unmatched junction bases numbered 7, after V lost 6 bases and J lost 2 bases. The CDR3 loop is CASRIDRVGNQPQHF. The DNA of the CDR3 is TGTGCCAGCAGGATTGACAGGGTGGGCAATCAGCCCCAGCATTTT.

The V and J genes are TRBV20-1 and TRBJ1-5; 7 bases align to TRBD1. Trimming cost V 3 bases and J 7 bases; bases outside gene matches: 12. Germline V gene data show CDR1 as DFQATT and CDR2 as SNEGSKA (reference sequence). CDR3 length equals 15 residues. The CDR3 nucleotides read TGCAGTGCTAGCTGGGTTAGGGGGCGCGGGCAGCCCCAGCATTTT. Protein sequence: CSASWVRGRGQPQHF.

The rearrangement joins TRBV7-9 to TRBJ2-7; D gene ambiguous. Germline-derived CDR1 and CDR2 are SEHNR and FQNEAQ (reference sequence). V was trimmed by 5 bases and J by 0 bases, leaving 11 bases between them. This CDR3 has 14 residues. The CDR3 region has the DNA TGTGCCAGCAGCGCAACGGAAAACTCCTACGAGCAGTACTTC. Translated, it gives CASSATENSYEQYF.